Presented here are 32 T cell receptor beta chains from one specimen sequenced in a study of beta chain features in type 1 diabetes. General observations from the study: All four CD4+ subsets of Type 1 diabetes patients contained TCRB CDR3s that were moderately but significantly shorter.

Their antigen targets remain unknown. Investigators reverse transcribed all isolated RNA, so they sequenced expressed TCRB transcripts. Clones were read by immunoSEQ multiplex PCR, and TCRdb kept only the in-frame ones, dropping some. The sample lists 300,000 to 350,000 clones, roughly 13% occurring once. The specimen was naive CD4+ T cells from blood. These receptor sequences come from a woman under 30 with type 1 diabetes.

This clone has just a few counts. This sequence joins TRBV7-2 and TRBJ2-3; D possibly corresponds to TRBD2 (5 bases). The CDR3 is 14 amino acids. V was cut by 1 base and J by 1 base, with 6 bases left in between. Per germline, CDR1 SGHTA and CDR2 FQGNSA. The CDR3 nucleotides read TGTGCCAGCAGCTTAGAGCGGCGCACAGATACGCAGTATTTT. It yields the protein CASSLERRTDTQYF.

This chain links TRBV5-4 with TRBJ2-1, with D possibly matching TRBD2 (6 bases). Trimming shortened V by 7 bases and J by 15 bases, and 11 bases separated the two germline ends. Germline V gene data show CDR1 as SGHNT and CDR2 as YYREEE (reference sequence). The length of the CDR3 is 9 residues. CDR3 sequence: CASGTRLFF. For the CDR3, the DNA is TGTGCCAGCGGGACTCGCCTGTTCTTC.

This chain links TRBV30 with TRBJ1-2; 7 positions match TRBD1. V was pared by 3 bases and J by 8 bases, with 3 bases of the junction left unmatched. In germline, CDR1 is GTSNPN, CDR2 SVGIG (reference sequence). The CDR3 totals 11 residues. The CDR3 nucleotides read TGTGCCTGGAGCCGGACAGGAGGCTACACCTTC. It encodes CAWSRTGGYTF.

The chain combines TRBV7-2 with TRBJ2-3; D is perhaps TRBD2 (5 bases). The CDR3 is 11 residues long. CDR1 and CDR2 (germline): SGHTA, FQGNSA. Deletions cut 3 bases from V and 9 bases from J, with 7 bases between. The CDR3 sequence: CASSFSETQYF. In nucleotides, the CDR3 is TGTGCCAGCAGCTTTAGCGAAACGCAGTATTTT.

The chain couples TRBV2 to TRBJ2-4; perhaps TRBD1 as D (7 bases). Trimming left V 3 bases short and J 7 bases short, with 16 bases between. The CDR3 length is 15 residues. Germline assignment: CDR1 SNHLY and CDR2 FYNNEI. The CDR3 sequence: CASSDGLAGGNIQYF. The CDR3, as DNA: TGTGCCAGCAGTGACGGGCTAGCAGGGGGGAACATTCAGTACTTC.

The chain links TRBV7-2 to TRBJ1-1, with 8 bases lining up with TRBD1. The germline gives CDR1 SGHTA, CDR2 FQGNSA. This CDR3 has 14 amino acids. V lost 4 bases, J lost 7 bases, and 8 bases stayed unmatched. CDR3 protein: CASSSNRQGLEAFF. In nucleotides, the CDR3 is TGTGCCAGCAGCTCAAATCGACAGGGGCTTGAAGCTTTCTTT.

The chain links TRBV18 to TRBJ1-5; the D gene is possibly TRBD1 (5 bases). Germline V gene data show CDR1 as KGHSH and CDR2 as LQKENI. This CDR3 contains 14 residues. The V end lost 5 bases, the J end lost 3 bases, and 11 bases lay between the germline ends. CDR3 in DNA: TGTGCCAGCTCAATGGACACCCTCAATCAGCCCCAGCATTTT. It is translated as CASSMDTLNQPQHF.

This clone was counted between two and nine times. The chain employs TRBV19 and TRBJ2-3; maybe TRBD2 (5 bases). This CDR3 has 11 amino acids. Trimming stripped 10 bases from V and 8 bases from J, with 13 bases between. Germline CDR1 LNHDA, CDR2 SQIVND (reference sequence). CDR3 nucleotide sequence: TGTGCCACCCGAGGGCCTGGTACGCAGTATTTT. Its translation is CATRGPGTQYF.

CDR3 protein: CASSQVLTSGKETQYF. CDR3 nucleotides: TGCGCCAGCAGCCAAGTGCTCACTAGCGGGAAAGAGACCCAGTACTTC. V usage is TRBV4-1 and J usage is TRBJ2-5; 10 bases are shared with TRBD2. The CDR3 loop spans 16 amino acids. The J segment lost 3 bases and the V segment lost 1 base, leaving 5 bases of the junction unmatched. Germline V gene data show CDR1 as MGHRA and CDR2 as YSYEKL.

The chain employs TRBV25-1 and TRBJ2-5; TRBD2 matches 7 bases. The CDR3 has 16 residues. In germline, CDR1 is MGHDK, CDR2 SYGVNS. V was pared by 4 bases and J by 2 bases, with 10 bases of the junction left unmatched. In DNA form, the CDR3 reads TGTGCCAGCAGTGGTCCGCTTAGCGGGCCACAAGAGACCCAGTACTTC. This gives the protein CASSGPLSGPQETQYF. The full variable domain, its missing parts supplied by reference TRBV25-1 and TRBJ2-5, is EADIYQTPRYLVIGTGKKITLECSQTMGHDKMYWYQQDPGMELHLIHYSYGVNSTEKGDLSSESTVSRIRTEHFPLTLESARPSHTSQYLCASSGPLSGPQETQYFGPGTRLLVL.

This sequence joins TRBV2 and TRBJ2-7; no reliable D call. The V end lost 1 base, the J end lost 2 bases, and 18 bases lay between the germline ends. Per germline, CDR1 SNHLY and CDR2 FYNNEI. The CDR3 consists of 17 residues. The CDR3 DNA reads TGTGCCAGCAGTGAAGGGGTGAGCGTCTCAATCACCTACGAGCAGTACTTC. Translation: CASSEGVSVSITYEQYF.

V gene TRBV9 combines with J gene TRBJ2-1; no clear D gene. The CDR3 extends over 12 amino acids. Deletions cut 6 bases from V and 8 bases from J, with 12 bases between. The germline V gene has CDR1 SGDLS and CDR2 YYNGEE. In DNA form, the CDR3 reads TGTGCCAGCAATTTCGGCGGTGATGAGCAGTTCTTC. This codes for CASNFGGDEQFF.

This chain's CDR3 is CAWKPRTPKIDRPSYEQYF. The CDR3 DNA reads as TGTGCCTGGAAACCTCGAACTCCCAAAATAGACAGGCCGTCCTACGAGCAGTACTTC. The J gene is TRBJ2-7, the V gene TRBV30; D possibly corresponds to TRBD1 (6 bases). The CDR3 runs 19 residues. Trimming took off 4 bases at V and 1 base at J, with 29 bases between the two ends. Germline CDR1 is GTSNPN and CDR2 is SVGIG (reference sequence).

Only a few counts were recorded for this clone. The gene calls are TRBV20-1 and TRBJ2-7; 7 bases match TRBD2. V gave up 6 bases and J gave up 6 bases; unmatched junction bases: 5. The V gene's germline CDR1 is DFQATT and CDR2 SNEGSKA (reference sequence). CDR3 length equals 11 residues. CDR3 DNA sequence: TGCAGTGCCTGGGACTACACCGAGCAGTACTTC. Protein: CSAWDYTEQYF.

This clone has just a few counts. This sequence joins TRBV29-1 and TRBJ2-1; the match to TRBD2 covers 10 bases. The germline gives CDR1 SQVTM, CDR2 ANQGSEA. With 4 bases clipped from V and 9 bases from J, the junction kept 6 bases outside the gene matches. This CDR3 is built from 13 residues. The CDR3: CSVGIAGGVEQFF. In DNA, the CDR3 is TGCAGCGTTGGAATAGCGGGAGGAGTTGAGCAGTTCTTC.

In its sample, this clone was seen a few times. V gene TRBV18 combines with J gene TRBJ1-5, with 8 bases that match TRBD1. CDR3 length equals 16 residues. Losses at the gene ends were 5 bases for V and 1 base for J; bases not matched to a gene: 7. Germline V CDR1 and CDR2: KGHSH, LQKENI. CDR3 region: CASSAIRDRSNQPQHF. CDR3 in DNA: TGTGCCAGCTCAGCTATCCGGGACAGGAGCAATCAGCCCCAGCATTTT.

This clone came up a few times. This chain links TRBV4-3 with TRBJ1-5; no clear D. There are 13 residues in the CDR3. The V end lost 4 bases, the J end lost 7 bases, and 11 bases lay between the germline ends. Germline-derived CDR1 and CDR2 are LGHNA and YSLEER. CDR3 loop: CASSPQLRQPQHF. The CDR3 nucleotides are TGCGCCAGCAGCCCCCAGCTGAGGCAGCCCCAGCATTTT.

This clone was observed a handful of times. The V gene is TRBV5-4, the J gene TRBJ2-7; 8 nucleotides line up with TRBD1. The CDR3 has 15 amino acids. The germline CDR1 and CDR2 sequences are SGHNT and YYREEE (reference sequence). The J segment lost 0 bases and the V segment lost 5 bases, leaving 7 bases of the junction unmatched. This chain's CDR3 is CASRQGQDLSYEQYF. In nucleotides, the CDR3 is TGTGCCAGCAGACAGGGACAGGATCTCTCCTACGAGCAGTACTTC.

This clone has more than one count but fewer than ten. The rearrangement links TRBV23-1 to TRBJ1-1, with 8 bases identical to TRBD1. Being an ORF, TRBV23-1 has a function that is uncertain. J gave up 2 bases and V 4 bases, and 9 bases lay outside the gene matches. This CDR3 has 16 residues. The CDR3 reads CASSLMQGARNTEAFF. In DNA form, the CDR3 reads TGCGCCAGCAGTCTTATGCAGGGGGCTAGAAACACTGAAGCTTTCTTT.

In DNA form, the CDR3 reads TGCAGCGTTGGGGGCAGGATGGATCGAATCTTGGAGACCCAGTACTTC. Encoded protein: CSVGGRMDRILETQYF. This sequence joins TRBV29-1 and TRBJ2-5, with D possibly TRBD1 on 5 matching bases. This CDR3 is built from 16 residues. Germline-derived CDR1 and CDR2 are SQVTM and ANQGSEA. V dropped 4 bases and J dropped 5 bases, with 23 bases sitting between them.

This clone was recorded a few times. The chain employs TRBV4-2 and TRBJ2-5; weak D call: TRBD2 (6 bases). Germline lookup yields CDR1 LGHNA and CDR2 YNFKEQ. Trimming pared 1 base from V and 1 base from J, leaving 13 bases between. This CDR3 has 16 amino acids. CDR3 in amino acids: CASSQGSSGVQETQYF. The CDR3, as DNA: TGTGCCAGCAGCCAAGGGTCCTCGGGGGTCCAAGAGACCCAGTACTTC.

This clone has just a few counts. This sequence joins TRBV20-1 and TRBJ1-1, with D unresolved. The ends were cut back, 1 base at V and 6 bases at J, with 6 bases in the middle. Germline V CDR1 and CDR2: DFQATT, SNEGSKA (reference sequence). The CDR3 runs 11 residues. The DNA of the CDR3 is TGCAGTGCTAGAGTCGGGGCTGAAGCTTTCTTT. This sequence encodes CSARVGAEAFF.

This clone was recorded a few times. The rearrangement links TRBV7-2 to TRBJ1-2, with D possibly being TRBD1 (6 bases). V lost 6 bases and J 4 bases, leaving 9 bases between the germline ends. The CDR3 sequence is 12 residues long. In germline, CDR1 is SGHTA, CDR2 FQGNSA. The CDR3 region is CASSQDSYGYTF. CDR3 in DNA: TGTGCCAGCAGTCAGGACAGCTATGGCTACACCTTC.

V usage is TRBV28 and J usage is TRBJ1-5; the D gene is possibly TRBD1 (6 bases). V lost 6 bases, J lost 0 bases, and 18 bases lay in between. Germline CDR1 reads MDHEN; CDR2 reads SYDVKM. The CDR3 spans 17 residues. The CDR3, as DNA: TGTGCCAGCAGGGGAACAGGGATTTTGGGTAGCAATCAGCCCCAGCATTTT. Translated: CASRGTGILGSNQPQHF.

This clone showed up just a few times. The J gene is TRBJ2-5, the V gene TRBV5-4; 7 nucleotides agree with TRBD1. This CDR3 is built from 17 residues. The V and J ends lost 4 bases and 5 bases, in that order; junction bases with no gene match: 17. The germline V gene encodes CDR1 SGHNT and CDR2 YYREEE (reference sequence). CDR3 in DNA: TGTGCCAGCAGCCGAGGGGGAGACAGGGTATTGATGGAGACCCAGTACTTC. Protein product: CASSRGGDRVLMETQYF.

This sequence joins TRBV19 and TRBJ2-1; the match to TRBD2 covers 7 bases. J gave up 1 base and V 1 base, and 4 bases lay outside the gene matches. Germline values: CDR1 LNHDA, CDR2 SQIVND (reference sequence). The CDR3 consists of 16 residues. CDR3 in amino acids: CASSIGLAVSYNEQFF. The CDR3 coding sequence is TGTGCCAGTAGTATAGGGCTAGCGGTATCCTACAATGAGCAGTTCTTC.

This clone has more than one count but fewer than ten. The chain uses TRBV18 and TRBJ2-5; TRBD2 matches at 11 bases. V lost 6 bases to trimming and J lost 2 bases; unmatched junction nucleotides: 8. Germline lookup yields CDR1 KGHSH and CDR2 LQKENI. The CDR3 covers 16 residues. The CDR3 protein is CASSQGTSGIQETQYF. In DNA, the CDR3 is TGTGCCAGCTCCCAAGGGACTAGCGGCATACAAGAGACCCAGTACTTC.

CDR3 nucleotides: TGTGCCAGCAGCCGGGACTTAGCGGGCTACGAGCAGTACGTC. The encoded protein is CASSRDLAGYEQYV. V and J are TRBV7-9 and TRBJ2-7, with TRBD2 matching over 7 bases. V gave up 5 bases and J gave up 3 bases; unmatched junction bases: 7. Germline CDR1 and CDR2: SEHNR and FQNEAQ (reference sequence). This CDR3 region has 14 residues.

The chain carries TRBV11-2 and TRBJ2-1, with 8 bases that match TRBD1. Germline assignment: CDR1 SGHAT and CDR2 FQNNGV. Trimming took 0 bases from V and 4 from J; bases not matched to a gene: 2. There are 15 residues in the CDR3. The CDR3 DNA is TGTGCCAGCAGCTTAGAGGGACAGGCATACAATGAGCAGTTCTTC. Amino acid sequence: CASSLEGQAYNEQFF.

This sequence joins TRBV11-3 and TRBJ2-1; 9 bases match TRBD1. The CDR3 has 15 residues. The trim removed 4 bases at V and 6 bases at J, leaving 7 bases unmatched. Germline values: CDR1 SGHNT, CDR2 YENEEA. This CDR3 reads CASSYGTGRPNEQFF. The CDR3 region has the DNA TGTGCCAGCAGCTATGGGACAGGGCGACCCAATGAGCAGTTCTTC.

This clone has more than one count but fewer than ten. The chain carries TRBV29-1 and TRBJ2-5; perhaps TRBD2 as D (5 bases). Trimming took 6 bases from V and 4 from J, leaving 24 bases between them. The CDR3 loop spans 16 amino acids. In germline, CDR1 is SQVTM, CDR2 ANQGSEA. CDR3 bases: TGCAGCGTCCCCCCTGGAGGTGTCGGGCGCGGAGAGACCCAGTACTTC. The encoded protein is CSVPPGGVGRGETQYF.

This clone showed up just a few times. The CDR3 nucleotides read TGTGCCAGCAGCTTGGCCGGAGGGCCCCTACGTATACGCTACACCTTC. Translation gives CASSLAGGPLRIRYTF. The V and J genes are TRBV5-4 and TRBJ1-2; the D is unclear. CDR1 and CDR2 (germline): SGHNT, YYREEE (reference sequence). Trimming removed 0 bases from V and 9 bases from J, with 21 bases in between. This CDR3 region has 16 residues. The full variable domain, rest sourced from reference TRBV5-4 and TRBJ1-2, is ETGVTQSPTHLIKTRGQQVTLRCSSQSGHNTVSWYQQALGQGPQFIFQYYREEENGRGNFPPRFSGLQFPNYSSELNVNALELDDSALYLCASSLAGGPLRIRYTFGSGTRLTVV.